The 17 T cell receptor beta chains below all came from one sample that was sequenced in a study of T cell responses to AZD1222 COVID-19 vaccine. Libraries were prepared by immunoSEQ multiplex PCR; TCRdb keeps only in-frame clonotypes and omits some of them. Found here are roughly 170,000 clones, around 90% of them singletons; the top ten hold 2.6%. The sequences come from peripheral blood, collected on day 0 of AZD1222 vaccination. These TCRs come from an adult in good health.

The gene calls are TRBV27 and TRBJ1-4; 9 bases are a match to TRBD1. The V gene's germline CDR1 is MNHEY and CDR2 SMNVEV (reference sequence). The length of the CDR3 is 15 residues. With 6 bases clipped from V and 3 bases from J, the junction kept 5 bases outside the gene matches. The CDR3 sequence is CASRLQGAANEKLFF. CDR3 in DNA: TGTGCCAGCAGACTACAGGGGGCGGCTAATGAAAAACTGTTTTTT.

The chain carries TRBV5-1 and TRBJ1-1; perhaps TRBD1 as D (6 bases). The V gene's germline CDR1 is SGHRS and CDR2 YFSETQ. V was trimmed by 0 bases and J by 1 base, leaving 13 bases between them. The length of the CDR3 is 16 residues. Here the CDR3 DNA reads TGCGCCAGCAGCTTGGTCGCGGGGGCGGCGAACACTGAAGCTTTCTTT. It encodes CASSLVAGAANTEAFF.

The V and J genes are TRBV6-1 and TRBJ2-6; the D gene is possibly TRBD1 (5 bases). This CDR3 spans 15 amino acids. V was clipped by 3 bases and J by 4 bases, with 10 bases between them. CDR1 and CDR2 (germline): MNHNS, SASEGT. The CDR3, as DNA: TGTGCCAGCAGTGACCAGGGCACCGGGGCCAACGTCCTGACTTTC. Encoded protein: CASSDQGTGANVLTF.

This sequence joins TRBV7-2 and TRBJ1-1; D call uncertain. Germline CDR1 SGHTA, CDR2 FQGNSA. CDR3 size: 16 residues. Trimming shortened V by 5 bases and J by 4 bases, and 20 bases separated the two germline ends. The CDR3 DNA sequence: TGTGCCAGCAGCCAAGGACCGCGAGGAATGGGCACTGAAGCTTTCTTT. This encodes CASSQGPRGMGTEAFF.

V is TRBV11-3 and J is TRBJ2-2; a possible D gene is TRBD2 (6 bases). V lost 1 base and J lost 0, with 6 bases in between. The CDR3 contains 15 residues. Germline values: CDR1 SGHNT, CDR2 YENEEA. CDR3 loop: CASSLGGANTGELFF. The CDR3 DNA reads as TGTGCCAGCAGCTTAGGGGGGGCGAACACCGGGGAGCTGTTTTTT. Filled out from reference TRBV11-3 and TRBJ2-2, the complete variable domain reads EAGVVQSPRYKIIEKKQPVAFWCNPISGHNTLYWYLQNLGQGPELLIRYENEEAVDDSQLPKDRFSAERLKGVDSTLKIQPAELGDSAVYLCASSLGGANTGELFFGEGSRLTVL.

The V call is TRBV18, the J call TRBJ1-3; no definite D call. V dropped 4 bases and J dropped 0 bases, with 7 bases sitting between them. The CDR3 extends over 14 amino acids. CDR1 KGHSH and CDR2 LQKENI come from the germline V gene. CDR3 in DNA: TGTGCCAGCTCACGGGCCCTCTCTGGAAACACCATATATTTT. Protein: CASSRALSGNTIYF.

The rearrangement joins TRBV6-1 to TRBJ2-3, with D unclear. V was clipped by 1 base and J by 0 bases, with 11 bases between them. CDR3 length: 16 amino acids. Germline V gene lookup returns CDR1 MNHNS and CDR2 SASEGT. CDR3 amino acids: CASSEGGPPSTDTQYF. As DNA, the CDR3 is TGTGCCAGCAGTGAAGGAGGACCCCCTAGCACAGATACGCAGTATTTT.

The chain is built from TRBV6-1 and TRBJ2-1; D might be TRBD1 or TRBD2, each matching 5 bases. The CDR3 contains 13 residues. CDR1 is MNHNS and CDR2 is SASEGT in the germline V gene. V was cut by 3 bases and J by 8 bases, with 11 bases left in between. CDR3 sequence: CASSDIGEHEQFF. The CDR3 coding sequence is TGTGCCAGCAGTGATATAGGGGAGCATGAGCAGTTCTTC.

The rearrangement uses TRBV21-1 and TRBJ1-3; TRBD1, as called in the table, went unchecked against the DNA. TRBV21-1 corresponds to a pseudogene. CDR3 length equals 17 residues. The CDR3 nucleotides read TGTGCCAGCAGCAAGAATGGGACAGGGGGCTCTGGAAACACCATATATTTT. This translates into CASSKNGTGGSGNTIYF.

The chain couples TRBV11-3 to TRBJ2-2, with D possibly matching TRBD2 (5 bases). This CDR3 has 14 amino acids. The V and J ends lost 4 bases and 6 bases respectively, with 12 bases between them. Germline CDR1 SGHNT, CDR2 YENEEA. The CDR3 region is CASSSRNGAGELFF. CDR3 coding DNA: TGTGCCAGCAGCTCCCGCAACGGGGCCGGGGAGCTGTTTTTT.

The chain is built from TRBV27 and TRBJ1-5; 10 positions agree with TRBD1. Germline V gene lookup returns CDR1 MNHEY and CDR2 SMNVEV (reference sequence). The CDR3 length is 15 residues. The V and J ends lost 2 bases and 2 bases, in that order; junction bases with no gene match: 0. CDR3 protein: CASSLGTGGNQPQHF. The CDR3 coding sequence is TGTGCCAGCAGTTTAGGGACAGGGGGCAATCAGCCCCAGCATTTT.

The genes are TRBV5-6 and TRBJ1-2; TRBD1 is a possible D gene (6 bases). Germline CDR1 is SGHDT and CDR2 is YYEEEE. This CDR3 region has 14 residues. With 4 bases removed from V and 4 bases from J, the gap between germline ends came to 14 bases. The CDR3 DNA reads as TGTGCCAGCAGCCCGGAACAGGGACTCTATGGCTACACCTTC. Its translation: CASSPEQGLYGYTF.

The chain joins TRBV3-1 (or the pseudogene TRBV3-2) to TRBJ1-1; TRBD1 matches at 12 bases. Trimming took 3 bases from V and 11 from J; bases not matched to a gene: 10. CDR3 length: 15 residues. Germline V gene sequence: CDR1 LGHDT, CDR2 YNNKEL (reference sequence). CDR3 nucleotides: TGTGCCAGCAGCCAGGCCGGGACAGGGGGCCATCGGGCTTTCTTT. The encoded protein is CASSQAGTGGHRAFF.

This chain connects TRBV30 to TRBJ2-7; TRBD1 might be the D (5 bases). The CDR3 spans 12 residues. The germline V gene encodes CDR1 GTSNPN and CDR2 SVGIG (reference sequence). Between the trimmed V and J ends, which lost 5 bases and 2 bases, there was a span of 10 bases. In nucleotides, the CDR3 is TGTGCCTGGGACCCAGGGACCTACGAGCAGTACTTC. Translated, it gives CAWDPGTYEQYF.

The genes are TRBV12-3 or TRBV12-4 and TRBJ1-2; 9 bases line up with TRBD1. The CDR3 consists of 13 residues. V was clipped by 5 bases and J by 8 bases; unmatched bases: 6. The CDR3 reads CASSIGQGRGYTF. The CDR3 DNA follows: TGTGCCAGCAGTATCGGACAGGGGAGAGGCTACACCTTC.

The CDR3: CASSSSHGGYEKLFF. In nucleotides, the CDR3 is TGTGCCAGCAGCTCCTCCCATGGGGGGTATGAAAAACTGTTTTTT. This chain uses TRBV11-2 with TRBJ1-4; a possible D gene is TRBD1 (5 bases). Trimming stripped 4 bases from V and 6 bases from J, with 15 bases between. This CDR3 is built from 15 residues. Looked up from germline, CDR1 is SGHAT and CDR2 is FQNNGV.

The chain is built from TRBV6-5 and TRBJ2-7; D may be TRBD1 (5 bases). Germline V lookup: CDR1 MNHEY, CDR2 SVGAGI. CDR3 size: 14 residues. Trimming cost V 6 bases and J 5 bases, with 17 bases left between them. In DNA, the CDR3 is TGTGCCAGCAGCTTCCCCAGGGTTTTCGACGAGCAGTACTTC. Its translation is CASSFPRVFDEQYF.